This T cell receptor beta chain was profiled in a study of T cell responses to AZD1222 COVID-19 vaccine. General observations from the study: Females outnumbered males among donors, who were mostly white British; clonal diversity was possibly underestimated. No repertoire was sampled before or during the peak T cell response, only after it. Variant regions that are unmutated are reportedly the target of nearly half of spike-specific TCRs.

Concerning this clone: Its antigen is still unknown.

Sequencing used immunoSEQ multiplex PCR; TCRdb keeps in-frame clones, though not all of them. Of under 150,000 clones in the sample, more than 75% are singletons; the top ten hold around 2.1%. It was second doses at about 4 or about 12 weeks that were pooled. The CDR3 sequence is 15 residues long. Trimming cost V 0 bases and J 0 bases, with 6 bases left between them. Germline-derived CDR1 and CDR2 are SGHDT and YYEEEE. The material sequenced was peripheral blood, taken 28 days after the second AZD1222 dose. V gene TRBV5-6 combines with J gene TRBJ1-4; no clear D gene. This TCR was sampled from an adult who received the AZD1222 COVID-19 vaccine. CDR3 amino acids: CASSLGAATNEKLFF. DNA of the CDR3: TGTGCCAGCAGCTTGGGGGCGGCAACTAATGAAAAACTGTTTTTT.